Below are 15 T cell receptor beta chains sequenced from a single sample in a study of control samples from healthy donors and cancer patients. Sequencing used immunoSEQ multiplex PCR; TCRdb keeps in-frame clones, though not all of them. Counted here are fewer than 95,000 clones, roughly nine tenths occurring once; the ten biggest clones make up around 21%. What was sequenced was blood. The receptors originated from a man aged 25 to 45 in good health.

The V gene is TRBV2, the J gene TRBJ1-5, with unresolved D. The V gene lost 1 base and the J gene lost 2 bases, with 12 bases spanning the gap. CDR3 length equals 16 residues. The germline V gene encodes CDR1 SNHLY and CDR2 FYNNEI. CDR3 protein: CASSEEGGGGNQPQHF. The DNA of the CDR3 is TGTGCCAGCAGTGAAGAGGGAGGAGGTGGCAATCAGCCCCAGCATTTT.

V is TRBV5-1 and J is TRBJ2-2; either TRBD1 or TRBD2 may supply D (5 bases each). Germline V gene sequence: CDR1 SGHRS, CDR2 YFSETQ. V lost 4 bases to trimming and J lost 4 bases, with 29 bases between them. This CDR3 contains 20 residues. The CDR3 DNA follows: TGCGCCAGCAGCACCGGACAAGGGGCTCCTGATCTGAGGGGCACCGGGGAGCTGTTTTTT. Amino acid sequence: CASSTGQGAPDLRGTGELFF.

The CDR3 region has the DNA TGTGCCAGCAGCTTACGAGGGGCTAGCGGAGTAGATACGCAGTATTTT. Residues: CASSLRGASGVDTQYF. J is TRBJ2-3 and V is TRBV7-2; 7 bases match TRBD2. The CDR3 covers 16 residues. With 2 bases clipped from V and 5 bases from J, the junction kept 10 bases outside the gene matches. Germline loops: CDR1 SGHTA, CDR2 FQGNSA.

CDR3 loop: CASSPRTGRQETQYF. The DNA for the CDR3 is TGTGCCAGCAGCCCTCGGACAGGGAGGCAAGAGACCCAGTACTTC. The V call is TRBV11-3, the J call TRBJ2-5; 8 bases are a match to TRBD1. V lost 5 bases, J lost 2 bases, and 7 bases stayed unmatched. This CDR3 has 15 amino acids. CDR1 is SGHNT and CDR2 is YENEEA in the germline V gene. Looking up the rest from reference TRBV11-3 and TRBJ2-5 gives the full variable domain: EAGVVQSPRYKIIEKKQPVAFWCNPISGHNTLYWYLQNLGQGPELLIRYENEEAVDDSQLPKDRFSAERLKGVDSTLKIQPAELGDSAVYLCASSPRTGRQETQYFGPGTRLLVL.

The chain joins TRBV6-2 or TRBV6-3 to TRBJ1-5; 8 bases map to TRBD1. V lost 5 bases, J lost 4 bases, and 7 bases stayed unmatched. The CDR3 totals 15 residues. Germline CDR1 is MNHEY and CDR2 is SVGEGT. CDR3 bases: TGTGCCAGCAGTCCCCCCCAGGGGGCGAATCAGCCCCAGCATTTT. The encoded protein is CASSPPQGANQPQHF.

The rearrangement links TRBV9 to TRBJ2-7; D is possibly TRBD1 (5 bases). The ends were cut back, 1 base at V and 3 bases at J, with 17 bases in the middle. CDR3 length: 16 residues. The germline gives CDR1 SGDLS, CDR2 YYNGEE. The CDR3 loop reads CASSVLRRLGDYEQYV. As DNA, the CDR3 is TGTGCCAGCAGCGTACTCAGACGTTTAGGGGACTACGAGCAGTACGTC.

The table lists this clone with a count of one. V and J are TRBV5-6 and TRBJ2-2; possibly TRBD2 for D (5 bases). The CDR3 contains 15 residues. V was clipped by 1 base and J by 0 bases, with 7 bases between them. CDR1 SGHDT and CDR2 YYEEEE come from the germline V gene. For the CDR3, the DNA is TGTGCCAGCAGCTTGTTGACTACGAACACCGGGGAGCTGTTTTTT. Amino acid sequence: CASSLLTTNTGELFF. The complete variable domain, with remaining parts taken from reference TRBV5-6 and TRBJ2-2, reads DAGVTQSPTHLIKTRGQQVTLRCSPKSGHDTVSWYQQALGQGPQFIFQYYEEEERQRGNFPDRFSGHQFPNYSSELNVNALLLGDSALYLCASSLLTTNTGELFFGEGSRLTVL.

This clone has only one observation. The V call is TRBV19, the J call TRBJ2-4; D remains unclear. CDR1 and CDR2 (germline): LNHDA, SQIVND (reference sequence). CDR3 length equals 14 residues. V dropped 3 bases and J dropped 2 bases, with 8 bases sitting between them. CDR3 protein: CASSMGSTKNIQYF. CDR3 sequence (DNA): TGTGCCAGTAGTATGGGCAGTACCAAAAACATTCAGTACTTC.

J is TRBJ1-3 and V is TRBV9; perhaps TRBD1 as D (5 bases). This CDR3 has 15 amino acids. The V and J ends lost 5 bases and 4 bases respectively, with 16 bases between them. Germline assignment: CDR1 SGDLS and CDR2 YYNGEE. The CDR3 spells CASRGAGLGGNTIYF. The CDR3 DNA sequence: TGTGCCAGCAGGGGAGCAGGGCTAGGAGGAAACACCATATATTTT.

CDR3 loop: CASSAGLAGSNEQFF. The CDR3 nucleotides read TGTGCCAGCAGTGCGGGACTAGCGGGGAGTAATGAGCAGTTCTTC. The rearrangement joins TRBV9 to TRBJ2-1; 13 nucleotides align to TRBD2. Trimming at V came to 5 bases and at J to 7 bases, leaving 6 bases not matched to a gene. Germline lookup yields CDR1 SGDLS and CDR2 YYNGEE. The CDR3 spans 15 residues.

The chain is built from TRBV6-1 and TRBJ1-6; 7 bases map to TRBD1. Germline V gene lookup returns CDR1 MNHNS and CDR2 SASEGT. The CDR3 runs 16 residues. With V trimmed by 4 bases and J by 6 bases, 9 bases remained unmatched. The CDR3 DNA is TGTGCCAGCAGTGCGCCACGACAGGGAGTTAATTCACCCCTCCACTTT. Translated: CASSAPRQGVNSPLHF.

The genes are TRBV20-1 and TRBJ1-2, with unresolved D. The CDR3 totals 11 residues. Trimming cost V 3 bases and J 8 bases, with 10 bases left between them. From germline, CDR1 is DFQATT and CDR2 SNEGSKA (reference sequence). CDR3 DNA sequence: TGCAGTGCTAGCCGTTCCCACGGCTACACCTTC. Amino acids: CSASRSHGYTF.

The count of this clone is one. V is TRBV18 and J is TRBJ2-1; 8 bases align to TRBD2. The CDR3 consists of 15 residues. After removal of 3 bases from V and 7 bases from J, the junction contained 8 bases not matched to a gene. Germline V gene lookup returns CDR1 KGHSH and CDR2 LQKENI. The chain's CDR3 is CASSPAGGSGNEQFF. The DNA for the CDR3 is TGTGCCAGCTCACCGGCGGGGGGTTCGGGGAATGAGCAGTTCTTC.

V usage is TRBV3-1 (or the pseudogene TRBV3-2) and J usage is TRBJ2-1; weak D call: TRBD2 (5 bases). V dropped 3 bases and J dropped 0 bases, with 12 bases sitting between them. CDR3 length: 16 amino acids. Germline lookup yields CDR1 LGHDT and CDR2 YNNKEL (reference sequence). CDR3 coding DNA: TGTGCCAGCAGCCAGGGCGGGTTGAGCTCCTACAATGAGCAGTTCTTC. It yields the protein CASSQGGLSSYNEQFF.

The chain combines TRBV5-1 with TRBJ2-7, with 10 bases identical to TRBD2. J gave up 0 bases and V 1 base, and 4 bases lay outside the gene matches. The CDR3 spans 16 residues. The germline V gene encodes CDR1 SGHRS and CDR2 YFSETQ. For the CDR3, the DNA is TGCGCCAGCAGCTTGTCACTAGCGGGGAGCTCCTACGAGCAGTACTTC. This codes for CASSLSLAGSSYEQYF.